These T cell receptor beta chains were read from a single sample in a study of cytomegalovirus exposure and HLA in healthy donors. Generated by immunoSEQ multiplex PCR, the TCRdb table keeps only in-frame clones and is missing some. The data hold 75,000 to 95,000 clones, with approximately 57% observed a single time. Sequencing was performed on PBMCs. These receptors were obtained from a woman aged 25 to 45 in good health and CMV-seronegative. Each CDR3 is given with its conserved first and last residue. A D gene is named only where the DNA matches it firmly. Clone size is shown for a subset of rows, as once, few, many or a class of expanded clone.

clone_size | d_call | j_call | v_call | cdr3_aa | cdr3_nt
. | TRBD2 | TRBJ2-3 | TRBV7-8 | CASSLGTSGYYTDTQYF | TGTGCCAGCAGCTTAGGGACTAGCGGGTACTACACAGATACGCAGTATTTT
. | . | TRBJ1-4 | TRBV2 | CASRVNTATNEKLFF | TGTGCCAGCAGGGTTAACACAGCAACTAATGAAAAACTGTTTTTT
. | . | TRBJ1-4 | TRBV9 | CASSPPGAGFEKLFF | TGTGCCAGCAGCCCCCCCGGCGCGGGTTTTGAAAAACTGTTTTTT
. | . | TRBJ2-7 | TRBV6-6 | CASSGSEAYEQYF | TGTGCCAGCAGTGGAAGCGAGGCGTACGAGCAGTACTTC
. | TRBD1 | TRBJ2-1 | TRBV28 | CASRETGTGGLHEQFF | TGTGCCAGCAGAGAAACCGGGACAGGGGGCTTACATGAGCAGTTCTTC
. | TRBD1 | TRBJ2-5 | TRBV11-3 | CASSTGTVQETQYF | TGTGCCAGCAGCACCGGGACAGTCCAAGAGACCCAGTACTTC
. | . | TRBJ1-5 | TRBV2 | CASSVNRGAGQPQHF | TGTGCCAGCAGTGTCAACAGAGGGGCGGGACAGCCCCAGCATTTT
. | TRBD2 | TRBJ2-3 | TRBV5-1 | CASSPRGSGSSTDTQYF | TGCGCCAGCAGCCCGAGGGGTAGCGGGAGTAGCACAGATACGCAGTATTTT
once | TRBD2 | TRBJ2-2 | TRBV9 | CASRSGTSGNTGELFF | TGTGCCAGCCGGTCTGGGACTAGCGGAAACACCGGGGAGCTGTTTTTT
once | . | TRBJ2-5 | TRBV11-2 | CASSLALVETQYF | TGTGCCAGCAGCTTAGCACTAGTAGAGACCCAGTACTTC
once | . | TRBJ1-1 | TRBV29-1 | CSVGGEVANTEAFF | TGCAGCGTTGGAGGGGAGGTGGCGAACACTGAAGCTTTCTTT
. | . | TRBJ2-2 | TRBV4-1 | CASSQALTGSNTGELFF | TGCGCCAGCAGCCAGGCCCTTACAGGGTCGAACACCGGGGAGCTGTTTTTT
. | . | TRBJ2-3 | TRBV5-6 | CASSLRVGVTDTQYF | TGTGCCAGCAGCTTAAGGGTAGGGGTCACAGATACGCAGTATTTT
. | TRBD2 | TRBJ2-5 | TRBV10-3 | CAISESREGRETQYF | TGTGCCATCAGTGAGTCGCGGGAGGGCCGGGAGACCCAGTACTTC
once | . | TRBJ2-1 | TRBV20-1 | CSAPGSNEQFF | TGCAGTGCTCCCGGGTCCAATGAGCAGTTCTTC
. | . | TRBJ2-7 | TRBV5-1 | CASSLLGTVYEQYF | TGCGCCAGCAGCTTGCTTGGTACAGTCTACGAGCAGTACTTC
. | . | TRBJ2-5 | TRBV2 | CAFSSNQETQYF | TGTGCCTTCTCGAGCAACCAAGAGACCCAGTACTTC
. | . | TRBJ2-4 | TRBV15 | CATSRDGGAKNIQYF | TGTGCCACCAGCAGAGATGGGGGGGCCAAAAACATTCAGTACTTC
. | . | TRBJ2-7 | TRBV5-6 | CASSFSPLADEQYF | TGTGCCAGCAGCTTTTCCCCTCTGGCGGACGAGCAGTACTTC
. | . | TRBJ1-1 | TRBV5-6 | CASSFQGVEAFF | TGTGCCAGCAGCTTCCAGGGCGTTGAAGCTTTCTTT
. | . | TRBJ2-3 | TRBV10-3 | CAIRGLGEADTQYF | TGTGCCATCAGGGGACTGGGAGAAGCAGATACGCAGTATTTT
. | . | TRBJ1-1 | TRBV5-4 | CASSSTANTEAFF | TGTGCCAGCAGCAGCACAGCGAACACTGAAGCTTTCTTT
. | TRBD2 | TRBJ2-1 | TRBV19 | CASISGGADGNEQFF | TGTGCCAGTATTAGCGGGGGGGCCGACGGTAATGAGCAGTTCTTC
. | TRBD2 | TRBJ2-1 | TRBV2 | CASSDSGGREFF | TGTGCCAGCAGCGATAGCGGGGGCCGGGAGTTCTTC
. | TRBD2 | TRBJ2-5 | TRBV10-3 | CATTTSGVGETQYF | TGTGCCACGACTACTAGCGGGGTAGGAGAGACCCAGTACTTC
. | . | TRBJ1-3 | TRBV6-6 | CASSYSVLAGGNTIYF | TGTGCCAGCAGTTACTCGGTTCTGGCGGGAGGAAACACCATATATTTT
. | . | TRBJ2-2 | TRBV28 | CALGSPNTGELFF | TGTGCCCTCGGGTCCCCTAACACCGGGGAGCTGTTTTTT
. | . | TRBJ1-5 | TRBV5-1 | CASSPGEINQPQHF | TGCGCCAGCAGCCCGGGGGAGATAAATCAGCCCCAGCATTTT
. | TRBD1 | TRBJ1-1 | TRBV10-3 | CAISEPGQGLTEAFF | TGTGCCATCAGTGAGCCTGGACAGGGGCTCACTGAAGCTTTCTTT
once | TRBD1 | TRBJ2-5 | TRBV28 | CASRRPGTGETQYF | TGTGCCAGCAGACGACCCGGGACAGGAGAGACCCAGTACTTC
once | . | TRBJ1-1 | TRBV10-3 | CAISGVRMNTEAFF | TGTGCCATCAGTGGGGTCAGGATGAACACTGAAGCTTTCTTT
. | TRBD1 | TRBJ1-1 | TRBV7-9 | CASRPAGQGAEAFF | TGTGCCAGCAGACCAGCGGGACAGGGGGCTGAAGCTTTCTTT
. | TRBD2 | TRBJ2-1 | TRBV10-2 | CASSDRGGAYNEQFF | TGCGCCAGCAGTGACCGCGGGGGGGCTTACAATGAGCAGTTCTTC
. | . | TRBJ1-5 | TRBV7-9 | CASSLLNSNQPQHF | TGTGCCAGCAGCTTACTTAATAGCAATCAGCCCCAGCATTTT
once | . | TRBJ1-5 | TRBV6-5 | CASRLSHYSNQPQHF | TGTGCCAGCAGACTCTCCCATTATAGCAATCAGCCCCAGCATTTT
. | . | TRBJ2-4 | TRBV10-3 | CAISVGAGARNIQYF | TGTGCCATCAGTGTCGGAGCCGGAGCCAGAAACATTCAGTACTTC
few | TRBD2 | TRBJ2-7 | TRBV7-2 | CASSVTSGRAPEQYF | TGTGCCAGCAGCGTCACTAGCGGGAGGGCCCCCGAGCAGTACTTC
few | . | TRBJ1-4 | TRBV5-6 | CASSLGGREKLFF | TGTGCCAGCAGCTTGGGAGGGCGTGAAAAACTGTTTTTT
. | TRBD1 | TRBJ1-5 | TRBV4-1 | CASSPGGTYSNQPQHF | TGCGCCAGCAGCCCAGGGGGCACATATAGCAATCAGCCCCAGCATTTT
few | . | TRBJ1-1 | TRBV10-1 | CASSEPYARQDKAFF | TGCGCCAGCAGTGAGCCTTACGCAAGACAGGATAAAGCTTTCTTT
few | TRBD1 | TRBJ1-2 | TRBV5-1 | CASSGRQGYYGYTF | TGCGCCAGCAGCGGGCGACAGGGATACTATGGCTACACCTTC
. | TRBD2 | TRBJ2-3 | TRBV5-4 | CASSPSGRAGDTQYF | TGTGCCAGCAGCCCTAGCGGGAGGGCGGGGGATACGCAGTATTTT
few | TRBD2 | TRBJ2-2 | TRBV6-1 | CASSVRRAGGLMAGELFF | TGTGCCAGCAGTGTTAGGAGGGCGGGAGGGCTTATGGCCGGGGAGCTGTTTTTT
. | TRBD2 | TRBJ2-3 | TRBV19 | CASKRDPSTDTQYF | TGTGCCAGTAAGCGGGACCCTAGCACAGATACGCAGTATTTT
few | TRBD2 | TRBJ2-3 | TRBV25-1 | CASSESRTSIRDTQYF | TGTGCCAGCAGTGAATCGAGGACTAGCATTCGGGATACGCAGTATTTT
few | TRBD1 | TRBJ2-5 | TRBV27 | CASSLSWDRVETQYF | TGTGCCAGCAGTTTATCGTGGGACAGGGTGGAGACCCAGTACTTC
. | . | TRBJ1-2 | TRBV19 | CASNTGTHYGYTF | TGTGCCAGTAACACCGGGACACACTATGGCTACACCTTC
. | . | TRBJ1-2 | TRBV21-1 | CASSIEGEGKNYGYTF | TGTGCCAGCAGCATCGAGGGTGAGGGAAAAAACTATGGCTACACCTTC
once | . | TRBJ1-4 | TRBV10-3 | CAISESSGEEKLFF | TGTGCCATCAGTGAGTCTTCGGGAGAGGAAAAACTGTTTTTT
. | . | TRBJ2-7 | TRBV18 | CASSPETYEQYF | TGTGCCAGCTCACCAGAGACCTACGAGCAGTACTTC
few | . | TRBJ1-1 | TRBV19 | CASRQMGLNTEAFF | TGTGCCAGTAGACAAATGGGGCTGAACACTGAAGCTTTCTTT
. | . | TRBJ2-7 | TRBV5-4 | CASSDLTGGISYEQYF | TGTGCCAGCAGCGACCTGACGGGTGGCATTTCCTACGAGCAGTACTTC